Only one count was recorded for the clone carrying this TCR beta chain. This table comes from immunoSEQ multiplex PCR, and its TCRdb copy is limited to in-frame clones, with some not included. In the table there are just over 650,000 clones, around 90% of which are singletons. These data originate in a study of blood T cell repertoires in COVID-19. This receptor was obtained from a woman aged 18-30 years with acute or convalescent COVID-19. The sample taken for sequencing was peripheral blood.

The CDR3: CASSYSRDTQYF. Here the CDR3 DNA reads TGTGCCAGCAGTTACTCGAGGGATACGCAGTATTTT. This chain connects TRBV6-5 to TRBJ2-3; D is undetermined. The ends were cut back, 0 bases at V and 6 bases at J, with 4 bases in the middle. The CDR3 extends over 12 amino acids. The V gene's germline CDR1 is MNHEY and CDR2 SVGAGI.